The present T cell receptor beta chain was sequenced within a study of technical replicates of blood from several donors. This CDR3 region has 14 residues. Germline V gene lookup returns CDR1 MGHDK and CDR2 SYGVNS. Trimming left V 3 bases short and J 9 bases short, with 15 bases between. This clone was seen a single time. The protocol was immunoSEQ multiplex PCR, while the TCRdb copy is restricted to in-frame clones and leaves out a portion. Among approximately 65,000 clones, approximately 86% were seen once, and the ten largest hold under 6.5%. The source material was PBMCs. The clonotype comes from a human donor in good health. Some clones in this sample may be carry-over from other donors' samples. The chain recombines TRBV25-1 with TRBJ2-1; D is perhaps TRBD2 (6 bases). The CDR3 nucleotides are TGTGCCAGCAGTGACCCCGGCCCCGGGGGTGAGCAGTTCTTC. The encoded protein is CASSDPGPGGEQFF.